This T cell receptor (beta chain) was observed in a study of CXCR3-negative and CXCR3-positive naive CD8 T cells. Study in general: Each library gave roughly 1.4 +/- 0.3 million of approximately 130 million TRB reads.

CD8+ T cell subsets were each sorted in triplicate, about 310,000 cells apiece. CD45RO-CCR7+CD27+CD95- characterized naive CD8+ T cells. Germline CDR1 reads MGHDK; CDR2 reads SYGVNS. CDR3 size: 13 residues. Findings and limits, study-wide: Naive cells positive for CXCR3 carried more hydrophobic TRB CDR3s than CXCR3-negative ones.

Libraries of TRB cDNA were made by 5' RACE and carried UMIs. TCRdb reworked the 5' RACE reads into one entry per CDR3 protein, no DNA. Across around 110,000 distinct CDR3 sequences, the top ten clones capture over 0.35% of the sample. Comment on this clonotype: Its specificity is not known.

This TCR derives from a human donor in good health. Some clones in this sample may be carry-over from other donors' samples. Sequencing used naive CXCR3+ CD8+ T cells from blood. The sample's subset: CD45RO-CCR7+CD27+CD95- naive CD8+ T cells expressing CXCR3 (TNR3+). The genes are TRBV25-1 and TRBJ1-1; lacking DNA, the TRBD1 call made by TCRdb goes unchecked. The CDR3 sequence is CASTLELNTEAFF.